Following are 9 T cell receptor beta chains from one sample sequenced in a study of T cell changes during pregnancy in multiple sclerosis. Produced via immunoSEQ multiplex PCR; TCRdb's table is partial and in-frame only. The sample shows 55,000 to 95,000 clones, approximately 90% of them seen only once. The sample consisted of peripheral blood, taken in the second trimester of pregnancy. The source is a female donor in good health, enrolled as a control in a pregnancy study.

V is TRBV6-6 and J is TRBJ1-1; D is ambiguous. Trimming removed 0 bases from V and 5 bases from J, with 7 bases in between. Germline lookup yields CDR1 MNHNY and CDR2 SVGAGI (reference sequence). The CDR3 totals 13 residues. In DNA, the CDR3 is TGTGCCAGCAGTTACTCCAAGCCAACTGAAGCTTTCTTT. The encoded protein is CASSYSKPTEAFF.

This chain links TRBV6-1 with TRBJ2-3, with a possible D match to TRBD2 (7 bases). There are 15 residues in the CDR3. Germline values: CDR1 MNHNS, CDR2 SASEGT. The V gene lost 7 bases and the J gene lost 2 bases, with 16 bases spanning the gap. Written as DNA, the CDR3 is TGTGCCAGCACGGGGGGCCAACTATTCACAGATACGCAGTATTTT. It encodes CASTGGQLFTDTQYF.

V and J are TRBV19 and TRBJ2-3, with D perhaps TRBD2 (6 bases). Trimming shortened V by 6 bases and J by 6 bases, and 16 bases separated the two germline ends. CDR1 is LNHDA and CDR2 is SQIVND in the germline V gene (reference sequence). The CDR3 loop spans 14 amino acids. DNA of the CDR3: TGTGCCAGTAGGACGAGTGGGACTTCGGATACGCAGTATTTT. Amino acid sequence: CASRTSGTSDTQYF.

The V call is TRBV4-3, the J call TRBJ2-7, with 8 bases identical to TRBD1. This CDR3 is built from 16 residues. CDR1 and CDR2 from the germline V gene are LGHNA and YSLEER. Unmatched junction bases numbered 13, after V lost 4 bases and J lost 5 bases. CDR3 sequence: CASSPTTGTGGDEQYF. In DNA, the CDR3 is TGCGCCAGCAGCCCTACTACCGGGACAGGAGGTGACGAGCAGTACTTC.

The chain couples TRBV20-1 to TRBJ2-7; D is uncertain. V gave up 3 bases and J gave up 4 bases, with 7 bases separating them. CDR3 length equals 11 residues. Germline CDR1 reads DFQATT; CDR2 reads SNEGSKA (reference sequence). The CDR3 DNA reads TGCAGTGCTAGTGGCGGATACGAGCAGTACTTC. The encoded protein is CSASGGYEQYF.

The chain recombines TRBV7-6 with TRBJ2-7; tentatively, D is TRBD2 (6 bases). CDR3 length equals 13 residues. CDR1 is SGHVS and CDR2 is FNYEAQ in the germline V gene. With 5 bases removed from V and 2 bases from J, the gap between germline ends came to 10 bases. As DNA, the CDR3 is TGTGCCAGCAGCCGCGGGGAGACCTACGAGCAGTACTTC. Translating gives CASSRGETYEQYF.

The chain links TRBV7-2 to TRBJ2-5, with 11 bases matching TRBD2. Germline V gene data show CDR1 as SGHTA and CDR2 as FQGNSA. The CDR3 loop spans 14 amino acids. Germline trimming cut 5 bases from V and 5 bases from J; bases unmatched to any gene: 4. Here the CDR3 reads CASSKRLAGETQYF. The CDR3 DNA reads TGTGCCAGCAGCAAGAGACTAGCGGGGGAGACCCAGTACTTC.

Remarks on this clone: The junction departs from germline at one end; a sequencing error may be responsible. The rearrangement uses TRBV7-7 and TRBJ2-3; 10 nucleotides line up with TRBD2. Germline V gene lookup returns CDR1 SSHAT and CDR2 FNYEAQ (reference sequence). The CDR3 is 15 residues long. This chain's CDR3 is CASSIGLAVTDTQYF. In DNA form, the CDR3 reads TGTGCTAGCAGCATCGGACTAGCGGTTACAGATACGCAGTATTTT.

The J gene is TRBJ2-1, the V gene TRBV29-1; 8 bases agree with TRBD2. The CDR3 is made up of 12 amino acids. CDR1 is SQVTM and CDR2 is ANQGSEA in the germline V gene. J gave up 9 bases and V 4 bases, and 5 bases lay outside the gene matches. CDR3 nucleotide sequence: TGCAGCGTTGTTCTAGCGGGCGGTGAGCAGTTCTTC. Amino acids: CSVVLAGGEQFF.